This record concerns one TCR beta chain sequence. The sample belongs to a study of cytomegalovirus exposure and HLA in healthy donors. The CDR3 covers 14 residues. With 60 Vbeta and 13 Jbeta primers, the PCR was carried out. The assay was immunoSEQ multiplex PCR, and TCRdb's table has in-frame clones only and misses some. Among 110,000 or so clones listed, roughly 67% were seen once. This TCR derives from a man in his forties or fifties in good health and CMV-seronegative. The genes are TRBV21-1 and TRBJ2-7; the table's D gene call, TRBD2, was not cross checked with the DNA. TRBV21-1 is shown as a pseudogene. The sequenced sample consisted of PBMCs. In DNA form, the CDR3 reads TGTGCCAGCAGCTGGACTCCCGGGTGGAACGAGCAGTACTTC. Translating gives CASSWTPGWNEQYF.